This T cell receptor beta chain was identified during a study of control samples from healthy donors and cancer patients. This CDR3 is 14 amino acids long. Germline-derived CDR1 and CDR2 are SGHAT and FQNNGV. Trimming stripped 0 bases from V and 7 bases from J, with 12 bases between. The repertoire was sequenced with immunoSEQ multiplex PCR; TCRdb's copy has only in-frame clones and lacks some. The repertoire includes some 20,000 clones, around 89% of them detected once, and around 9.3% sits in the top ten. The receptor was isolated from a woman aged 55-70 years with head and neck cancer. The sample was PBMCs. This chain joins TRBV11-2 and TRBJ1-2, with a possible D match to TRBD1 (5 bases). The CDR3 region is CASSLDQGLFGYTF. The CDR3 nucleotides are TGTGCCAGCAGCTTAGATCAGGGCCTCTTTGGCTACACCTTC.